This entry describes one T cell receptor (beta chain). Its antigen is unidentified. This sample was taken from a study of CD8+ T cells in alopecia areata. As for treatment: oral pan-JAK inhibitor, 5-10 mg twice daily. Peripheral blood, together with lesional scalp punch biopsies, was collected from alopecia areata patients. It was cDNA, reverse transcribed from extracted RNA, that served as the sequencing template. Sequencing used immunoSEQ multiplex PCR; TCRdb keeps in-frame clones, though not all of them. The sample has 270,000 or so clones; over 45% are singletons. Study observations and caveats: The study found tofacitinib significantly decreased scalp clonality and expanded CD8+ clones among the top 100.

This receptor was identified in a human donor with alopecia areata. The source was CD4+ T cells sorted from blood, collected at week 24, from a patient treated with tofacitinib.

The CDR3: CASSLAPSGARGTDTQYF. CDR3 nucleotide sequence: TGCGCCAGCAGCTTGGCCCCCTCAGGGGCTAGAGGCACAGATACGCAGTATTTT. This chain connects TRBV5-1 to TRBJ2-3, with D possibly TRBD1 on 6 matching bases. The CDR3 contains 18 residues. Trimming removed 0 bases at V and 1 base at J, with 18 bases between. Per the germline V gene, CDR1 is SGHRS and CDR2 is YFSETQ.